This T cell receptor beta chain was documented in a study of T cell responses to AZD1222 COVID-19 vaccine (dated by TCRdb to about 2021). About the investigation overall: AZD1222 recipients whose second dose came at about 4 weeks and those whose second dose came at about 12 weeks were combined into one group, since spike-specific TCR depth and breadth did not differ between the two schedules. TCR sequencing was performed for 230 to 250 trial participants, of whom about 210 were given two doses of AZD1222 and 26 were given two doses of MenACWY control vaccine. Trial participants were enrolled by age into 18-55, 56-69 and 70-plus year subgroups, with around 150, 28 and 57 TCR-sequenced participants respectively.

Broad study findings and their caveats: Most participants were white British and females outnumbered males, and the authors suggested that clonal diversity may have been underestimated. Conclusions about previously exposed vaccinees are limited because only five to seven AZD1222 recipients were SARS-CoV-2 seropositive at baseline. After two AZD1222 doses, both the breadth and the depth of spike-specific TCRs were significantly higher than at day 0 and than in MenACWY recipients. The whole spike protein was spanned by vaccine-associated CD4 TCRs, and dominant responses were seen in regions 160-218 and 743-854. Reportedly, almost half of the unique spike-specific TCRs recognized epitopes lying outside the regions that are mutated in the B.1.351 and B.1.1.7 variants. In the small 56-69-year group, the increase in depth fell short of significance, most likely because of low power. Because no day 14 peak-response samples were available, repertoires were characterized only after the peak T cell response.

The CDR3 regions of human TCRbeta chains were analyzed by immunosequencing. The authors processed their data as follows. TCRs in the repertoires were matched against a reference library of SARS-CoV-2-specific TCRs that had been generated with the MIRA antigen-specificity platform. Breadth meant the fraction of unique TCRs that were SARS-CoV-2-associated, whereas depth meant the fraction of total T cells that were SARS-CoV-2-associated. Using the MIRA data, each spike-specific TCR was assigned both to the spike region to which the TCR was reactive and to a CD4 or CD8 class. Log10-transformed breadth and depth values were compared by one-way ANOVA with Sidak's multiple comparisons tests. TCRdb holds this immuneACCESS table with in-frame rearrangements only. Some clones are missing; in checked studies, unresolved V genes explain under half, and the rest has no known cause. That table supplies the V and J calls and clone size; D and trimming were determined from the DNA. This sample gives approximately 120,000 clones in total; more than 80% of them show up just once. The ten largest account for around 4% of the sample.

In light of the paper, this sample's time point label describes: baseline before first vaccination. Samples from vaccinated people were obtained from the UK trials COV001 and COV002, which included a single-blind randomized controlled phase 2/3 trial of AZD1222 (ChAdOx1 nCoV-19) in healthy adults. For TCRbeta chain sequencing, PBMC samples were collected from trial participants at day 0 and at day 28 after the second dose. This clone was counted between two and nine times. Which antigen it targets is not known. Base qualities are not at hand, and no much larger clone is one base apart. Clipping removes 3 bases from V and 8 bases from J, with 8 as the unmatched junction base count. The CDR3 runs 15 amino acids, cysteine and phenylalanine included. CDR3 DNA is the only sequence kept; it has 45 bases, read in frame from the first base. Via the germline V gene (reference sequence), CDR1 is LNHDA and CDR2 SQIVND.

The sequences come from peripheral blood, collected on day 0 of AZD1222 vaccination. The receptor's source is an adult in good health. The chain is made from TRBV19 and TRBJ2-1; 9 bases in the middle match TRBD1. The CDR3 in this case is CASSIMGQGHDEQFF. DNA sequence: TGTGCCAGTAGTATTATGGGACAGGGTCACGATGAGCAGTTCTTC.